This record covers a single TCR beta chain. Antigen: not known. The data were obtained in a study of cytomegalovirus exposure and HLA in healthy donors. Amplification used 60 Vbeta primers and 13 Jbeta primers. The method was immunoSEQ multiplex PCR; TCRdb's version includes in-frame clones alone and lacks a portion of them. This sample's table has roughly 75,000 clones. The CDR3 extends over 12 amino acids. Germline CDR1 is SGHTA and CDR2 is FQGTGA. The V and J ends lost 9 bases and 2 bases respectively, with 8 bases between them. Study findings and constraints: Earlier results showed most TCR beta V segments being productive about 90% or about 30% of the time.

The sequencing input was PBMCs. The chain uses TRBV7-3 and TRBJ1-5, with D uncertain. The source of this sequence is a boy younger than 18 in good health and CMV-seronegative. CDR3 bases: TGTGCCAGGGGCTGTCGCAATCAGCCCCAGCATTTT. Translating it yields CARGCRNQPQHF.